This section outlines one TCR beta chain sequence together with its context. This clonotype came up many times. Its antigen specificity is not known. It has no much larger one-base neighbor in the sample; base qualities were not kept. Libraries came from multiplex PCR. Data came from an Illumina HiSeq 4000. CDR3 regions were amplified by Arm-PCR with iRepertoire HTBI primers to construct TCR beta libraries. Before sequencing, the PCR products went through gel purification. Turning to the authors' computational methods: Gene usage analysis of CDR3 amino acid clonotypes used the 62 TRBV and around 13 TRBJ segments found across samples. COPE and FqMerger were used to merge the filtered high-quality paired reads into contigs. BLAST was used to align contigs to the IMGT TRBV, TRBD and TRBJ reference genes, and CDR3 was defined following IMGT. Clonotypes above 0.1% frequency were classified as highly expanded clones. Shannon entropy was used to measure repertoire diversity, and the Gini coefficient was used to measure V-J evenness. Clonotypes shared by more than one individual were considered public. The raw public data were reprocessed by TCRdb itself: fastp quality trimming at Q25, MiXCR clonotype calling, in-frame beta chains only. Rows are combined by CDR3 protein, so each entry shows the most common genes and DNA. The authors' filters were not applied to this entry. The sample table shows fewer than 450,000 distinct CDR3 sequences, and around 20% are seen once. Roughly 20% of the sample is in the top ten clones.

These data originate in a study of regulatory T cells in long-lasting Graves disease (dated by TCRdb to the early 2020s). For the wider study: Persistent Graves' disease was defined as persistently positive TSH receptor autoantibodies together with antithyroid drug treatment for over 5 years. Peripheral blood TCR sequencing and RNA sequencing compared persistent Graves' disease patients with newly diagnosed Graves' disease patients. The study took place in China and was registered as a clinical trial. A total of approximately 35 samples were covered by TCR sequencing, comprising some 13 persistent and approximately 20 newly diagnosed Graves' disease patients. On average, persistent Graves' disease patients in the clinical cohort had been on antithyroid drugs for approximately ten years.

Broad study findings and their caveats: Persistent disease showed preferential use of TRBV28, TRBJ1-2 and TRBJ2-5, whereas newly diagnosed disease favored TRBV20-1 and TRBJ2-1. Persistent patients shared more public clonotypes among themselves (around 3,000) than newly diagnosed patients did (about 970). Lower TCR Shannon entropy and fewer highly expanded clones were observed in persistent Graves' disease patients than in newly diagnosed patients, which suggested clonal expansion. Peripheral blood alone was examined, since thyroid tissue, which constituted the primary lesion, could not be accessed. The authors acknowledged the small sample size as a limitation that may reduce accuracy. Sequencing and analysis were restricted to the TCR beta chain.

Measured from the cysteine to the phenylalanine, the CDR3 is 15 residues long. The entry retains the CDR3 DNA only, 45 bases that are in frame from base 1. Trimmed from V: 0 bases; trimmed from J: 7 bases; junction bases lacking a gene match: 6. The germline V gene (reference sequence) gives CDR1 as LGHDT and CDR2 as YNNKEL. The label giving this sample's time point can be read as: persistent/refractory GD, antithyroid drugs over 5 years with positive TRAb. For both TCR sequencing and RNA sequencing, RNA was extracted from PBMCs in TRIzol. Graves' disease was diagnosed according to American Thyroid Association guidelines. Patients were recruited from an endocrinology department in Xi'an, China. Each patient gave about 9.1 milliliters of peripheral blood, collected in an EDTA anticoagulant tube. Ficoll Paque Plus density gradient separation was used to isolate PBMCs, and no further T cell sorting was performed. An Agilent 2100 Bioanalyzer and agarose gel were used to assess RNA quality, and a NanoDrop 2000 was used to measure RNA concentration.

The chain employs TRBV3-1 and TRBJ1-2; 9 middle bases align to TRBD1. The clonotype comes from a female donor with Graves disease. This specimen was peripheral blood mononuclear cells (PBMCs), taken when the disease was refractory, from a patient treated with antithyroid drugs. DNA sequence: TGTGCCAGCAGCCAAGACCCGGGACAGGGTTCTGGCTACACCTTC. Translated, it reads CASSQDPGQGSGYTF. Extended through the reference TRBV3-1 and TRBJ1-2 proteins, this CDR3 yields the full variable domain: DTAVSQTPKYLVTQMGNDKSIKCEQNLGHDTMYWYKQDSKKFLKIMFSYNNKELIINETVPNRFSPKSPDKAHLNLHINSLELGDSAVYFCASSQDPGQGSGYTFGSGTRLTVV.